The 2 T cell receptor beta chains below were found in one sample sequenced in a study of blood T cells in healthy people across ages. The authors ran a second PCR of roughly 6 to 12 cycles using a sample-barcoded 5' primer and a J-beta primer mix. TCRdb redid the calling of the 5' RACE reads with MiXCR, one entry per CDR3 protein. The table has around 900,000 distinct CDR3 sequences, roughly half seen once. Sequenced: blood. The receptors were gathered from a woman aged 55-75 years in good health.

V gene TRBV5-1 combines with J gene TRBJ2-5; D is possibly TRBD1 (6 bases). CDR3 size: 14 residues. Trimming cost V 3 bases and J 0 bases, with 9 bases left between them. From germline, CDR1 is SGHRS and CDR2 YFSETQ. CDR3 sequence reads: CASSSDSHQETQYF. The DNA for the CDR3 is TGCGCCAGCAGCTCGGACAGCCACCAAGAGACCCAGTACTTC. Supplemented by reference TRBV5-1 and TRBJ2-5, the full variable domain reads KAGVTQTPRYLIKTRGQQVTLSCSPISGHRSVSWYQQTPGQGLQFLFEYFSETQRNKGNFPGRFSGRQFSNSRSEMNVSTLELGDSALYLCASSSDSHQETQYFGPGTRLLVL.

The sample holds a few counts of this clonotype. The rearrangement links TRBV29-1 to TRBJ1-1; TRBD1 aligns across 7 bases. CDR3 length: 13 residues. Germline assignment: CDR1 SQVTM and CDR2 ANQGSEA. With V trimmed by 7 bases and J by 3 bases, 8 bases remained unmatched. CDR3 DNA sequence: TGCAGCGGAACACAGGGGACCTACACTGAAGCTTTCTTT. This sequence encodes CSGTQGTYTEAFF.